These 20 T cell receptor beta chains were all obtained from the same sample, sequenced in a study of T cells in Graves' hyperthyroidism and ophthalmopathy. RNA transcripts served as the template for amplifying TCR beta CDR3 regions. With the HTBI primer set, the TCR CDR3 went through a first round of RT-PCR. Via MiXCR, TCRdb re-called the multiplex PCR reads, giving one row per CDR3 protein. The data hold about 500,000 distinct CDR3 sequences, with about 16% observed a single time. The sequencing input was blood. The source of these receptors is a woman in her 30s with Graves' ophthalmopathy.

This clonotype was detected a few times. CDR3 nucleotides: TGCGCCAGCAGCCAAGCGGCAGGAAGAGCCAATGAAAAACTGTTTTTT. Amino acid sequence: CASSQAAGRANEKLFF. The V gene is TRBV4-3, the J gene TRBJ1-4, with D hard to call. The CDR3 has 16 residues. Germline V gene sequence: CDR1 LGHNA, CDR2 YSLEER. V lost 1 base, J lost 5 bases, and 14 bases lay in between.

The chain is built from TRBV14 and TRBJ2-3, with D possibly matching TRBD1 (5 bases). The CDR3 runs to 13 residues. Germline values: CDR1 SGHDN, CDR2 FVKESK. V gave up 3 bases and J gave up 8 bases, with 12 bases separating them. Here the CDR3 DNA reads TGTGCCAGCAGCCACACTTTCAGGGTTACGCAGTATTTT. This sequence encodes CASSHTFRVTQYF. Full variable domain (missing parts from reference TRBV14 and TRBJ2-3): EAGVTQFPSHSVIEKGQTVTLRCDPISGHDNLYWYRRVMGKEIKFLLHFVKESKQDESGMPNNRFLAERTGGTYSTLKVQPAELEDSGVYFCASSHTFRVTQYFGPGTRLTVL.

This clonotype was seen repeatedly, ten times or more. V gene TRBV10-2 combines with J gene TRBJ2-3, with 12 bases aligning to TRBD2. This CDR3 has 15 residues. Unmatched junction bases numbered 3, after V lost 6 bases and J lost 2 bases. Germline assignment: CDR1 WSHSY and CDR2 SAAADI. CDR3 protein: CASRLAGGSTDTQYF. In DNA form, the CDR3 reads TGCGCCAGCAGACTAGCGGGAGGATCCACAGATACGCAGTATTTT.

The rearrangement uses TRBV19 and TRBJ2-3, with 7 nucleotides matching TRBD1. This CDR3 contains 14 residues. Germline CDR1 reads LNHDA; CDR2 reads SQIVND (reference sequence). Trimming at V came to 4 bases and at J to 4 bases, leaving 5 bases not matched to a gene. CDR3 protein: CASSKGTAPDTQYF. CDR3 nucleotides: TGTGCCAGTAGTAAAGGGACAGCGCCAGATACGCAGTATTTT.

The chain carries TRBV19 and TRBJ2-5, with TRBD1 matching 9 bases. V shed 4 bases, J shed 5 bases, and the junction held 14 bases outside the gene matches. The CDR3 extends over 17 amino acids. Germline V lookup: CDR1 LNHDA, CDR2 SQIVND (reference sequence). The CDR3 sequence: CASSSRRDRDFGETQYF. In nucleotides, the CDR3 is TGTGCCAGTAGTAGTCGACGGGACAGGGACTTCGGGGAGACCCAGTACTTC.

This clonotype has only a few counts. The CDR3 is CASGLRGTHQPQHF. The CDR3 nucleotides are TGTGCCAGCGGGCTCAGGGGTACGCATCAGCCCCAGCATTTT. The chain uses TRBV6-1 and TRBJ1-5, with a possible D match to TRBD1 (6 bases). From germline, CDR1 is MNHNS and CDR2 SASEGT. The ends were cut back, 8 bases at V and 5 bases at J, with 16 bases in the middle. This CDR3 contains 14 residues.

The J gene is TRBJ2-3, the V gene TRBV6-4; D gene uncertain. Germline V gene lookup returns CDR1 MRHNA and CDR2 SNTAGT. The CDR3 loop spans 16 amino acids. V dropped 5 bases and J dropped 0 bases, with 15 bases sitting between them. The CDR3 DNA sequence: TGTGCCAGCAGTTACCTTCGGCGCACAAGCACAGATACGCAGTATTTT. Translating gives CASSYLRRTSTDTQYF.

About this clonotype itself: A read error is possible here, since a much larger clone lies one base away. The chain recombines TRBV29-1 with TRBJ2-3, with 10 bases fitting TRBD2. Germline V gene sequence: CDR1 SQVTM, CDR2 ANQGSEA. The CDR3 runs to 14 residues. The DNA of the CDR3 is TGCGGCATGAAGGCTAGCGGGAGCGGGGATACGCAGTATTTT. Amino acid sequence: CGMKASGSGDTQYF.

This clonotype was seen many times. In nucleotides, the CDR3 is TGTGCCAGCAGTCGCCTTCGGGCTCCGAGGGGGGCCAACGTCCTGACTTTC. It yields the protein CASSRLRAPRGANVLTF. This chain connects TRBV28 to TRBJ2-6; no firm D call. The length of the CDR3 is 17 residues. Germline lookup yields CDR1 MDHEN and CDR2 SYDVKM. V lost 5 bases and J lost 4, with 18 bases in between.

A remark on this clonotype: A junction boundary mismatches the germline segment, possibly from a read error. The V gene is TRBV20-1, the J gene TRBJ2-1; D possibly uses TRBD1 or TRBD2 (5 bases each). Germline CDR1 DFQATT, CDR2 SNEGSKA (reference sequence). The CDR3 extends over 15 amino acids. CDR3: CSAQPEASWGNKQFF. DNA for the CDR3: TGCAGTGCGCAACCCGAGGCTAGCTGGGGCAATAAGCAGTTCTTC.

At least ten counts were recorded for this clonotype. The chain couples TRBV20-1 to TRBJ2-3, with 8 bases lining up with TRBD2. This CDR3 spans 15 amino acids. CDR1 is DFQATT and CDR2 is SNEGSKA in the germline V gene (reference sequence). V lost 2 bases and J lost 3; bases outside the gene matches: 7. The CDR3 loop reads CSARISGSMTDTQYF. In DNA form, the CDR3 reads TGCAGTGCTAGAATAAGCGGGAGTATGACAGATACGCAGTATTTT.

In its sample, this clonotype was seen many times. This chain links TRBV29-1 with TRBJ1-2; TRBD1 is a possible D gene (6 bases). Deletions cut 4 bases from V and 4 bases from J, with 16 bases between. Germline V gene data show CDR1 as SQVTM and CDR2 as ANQGSEA. This CDR3 has 14 amino acids. The CDR3 coding sequence is TGCAGCGTTGTGGCAGGGGCGGTTGGCTATGGCTACACCTTC. It specifies CSVVAGAVGYGYTF.

This clonotype was counted at least ten times. The CDR3 region has the DNA TGTGCCAGCAGCTTCAGCTTGGGTGAAAAACTGTTTTTT. Translating it yields CASSFSLGEKLFF. The chain couples TRBV7-2 to TRBJ1-4; D is uncertain. The CDR3 is made up of 13 amino acids. Germline assignment: CDR1 SGHTA and CDR2 FQGNSA. The ends were cut back, 3 bases at V and 7 bases at J, with 9 bases in the middle.

The chain uses TRBV6-2 or TRBV6-3 and TRBJ2-3, with D possibly TRBD2 on 6 matching bases. The CDR3 runs to 16 residues. Trimming took off 2 bases at V and 2 bases at J, with 14 bases between the two ends. Germline V gives CDR1 MNHEY, CDR2 SVGEGT. The CDR3: CASSYGVSGFTDTQYF. DNA of the CDR3: TGTGCCAGCAGTTACGGGGTTAGCGGATTCACAGATACGCAGTATTTT.

The sample holds many counts of this clonotype. This chain links TRBV28 with TRBJ1-1; a possible D gene is TRBD1 (5 bases). Between the trimmed V and J ends, which lost 10 bases and 6 bases, there was a span of 12 bases. Germline V gene sequence: CDR1 MDHEN, CDR2 SYDVKM. The CDR3 contains 11 residues. The CDR3 is CAIQRGPEAFF. The CDR3 region has the DNA TGTGCCATACAAAGGGGCCCTGAAGCTTTCTTT.

This clonotype was recorded a few times. The rearrangement joins TRBV27 to TRBJ2-7; no definite D call. The germline gives CDR1 MNHEY, CDR2 SMNVEV (reference sequence). V gave up 7 bases and J gave up 6 bases, with 10 bases separating them. CDR3 length: 11 residues. Written as DNA, the CDR3 is TGTGCCAGCAATTTTATGGGCGAGCAGTACTTC. Protein: CASNFMGEQYF.

This clonotype has a count of ten or more. This chain links TRBV30 with TRBJ2-5; D may be TRBD1 (6 bases). V was trimmed by 4 bases and J by 5 bases, leaving 17 bases between them. This CDR3 spans 14 amino acids. Germline lookup yields CDR1 GTSNPN and CDR2 SVGIG (reference sequence). Written as DNA, the CDR3 is TGTGCCTGGACCGGGACACATCGCGCCGAGACCCAGTACTTC. This translates into CAWTGTHRAETQYF.

The genes are TRBV20-1 and TRBJ1-5; D is ambiguous. The V and J ends lost 0 bases and 3 bases respectively, with 6 bases between them. The CDR3 runs to 13 residues. The germline CDR1 and CDR2 sequences are DFQATT and SNEGSKA (reference sequence). The CDR3 sequence is CSARDPPNQPQHF. DNA for the CDR3: TGCAGTGCTAGAGACCCCCCCAATCAGCCCCAGCATTTT.

This clonotype was recorded at least ten times. The chain is built from TRBV6-5 and TRBJ1-1; maybe TRBD1 (5 bases). The CDR3 totals 13 residues. The germline V gene has CDR1 MNHEY and CDR2 SVGAGI. V was cut by 2 bases and J by 5 bases, with 9 bases left in between. The CDR3 sequence is CASSYRGWTEAFF. DNA of the CDR3: TGTGCCAGCAGTTACAGGGGATGGACTGAAGCTTTCTTT.

V is TRBV29-1 and J is TRBJ2-7; 9 positions match TRBD1. The CDR3 sequence is 16 residues long. The germline V gene has CDR1 SQVTM and CDR2 ANQGSEA. J lost 2 bases, V lost 3 bases, and 11 bases had no gene match. In nucleotides, the CDR3 is TGCAGCGTTGATTCGTTTCTTAGGGACAGGGCCTACGAGCAGTACTTC. Translated: CSVDSFLRDRAYEQYF.